This T cell receptor (beta chain) was sequenced for a study of vaccination effects on CD4 cells after COVID-19. Turning to the study itself: Antigen-specific CD4+ T cell clonotypes were called by their expansion after viral peptide-pool culture in ViraFEST.

This CDR3 is 18 amino acids long. Germline-derived CDR1 and CDR2 are LGHNA and YNFKEQ. Trimming stripped 4 bases from V and 4 bases from J, with 25 bases between. Only in-frame clones appear in the TCRdb table, and some are missing; sequencing was by immunoSEQ multiplex PCR. The repertoire holds roughly 40,000 clones, with around 71% as singletons. Following culture for approximately ten days, CD4+ T cells were isolated. Each participant was given two doses of one vaccine (BNT162b2 or mRNA-1273). This clone has just one count. No antigen is known for it. Sequenced material: CD4+ T cells from PBMCs cultured without peptide, taken after COVID-19 vaccination. This TCR was recovered from a human donor who received a COVID-19 vaccine. This chain links TRBV4-2 with TRBJ1-2; no clear D. This chain's CDR3 is CASSRRLSDELRAYGYTF. The CDR3 region has the DNA TGTGCCAGCAGCCGAAGACTAAGCGACGAACTACGAGCCTATGGCTACACCTTC.